A single sample is the source of the 27 T cell receptor beta chains below, sequenced in a study of T cells after yellow fever vaccination. TCRdb re-called the 5' RACE reads with MiXCR, one entry per CDR3 protein. The sample shows about 510,000 distinct CDR3 sequences, 21% of them seen only once. Source: PBMCs, taken roughly 23 days after the first yellow fever vaccination. All receptors come from a man younger than 35 who received the YFV17D yellow fever vaccine.

Only a few counts were recorded for this clonotype. The chain uses TRBV6-1 and TRBJ1-2; 7 bases are a match to TRBD1. Losses at the gene ends were 0 bases for V and 4 bases for J; bases not matched to a gene: 2. The CDR3 consists of 14 residues. Germline-derived CDR1 and CDR2 are MNHNS and SASEGT. The CDR3 DNA is TGTGCCAGCAGTGAAGCGTGGACAGGCTATGGCTACACCTTC. Its translation is CASSEAWTGYGYTF.

This clonotype was seen only a few times. V is TRBV4-2 and J is TRBJ2-3, with D possibly called TRBD1 or TRBD2 (5 bases each). CDR1 is LGHNA, CDR2 YNFKEQ, per germline. The CDR3 totals 13 residues. V gave up 7 bases and J gave up 1 base, with 9 bases separating them. The CDR3 region is CASTGLGTDTQYF. Written as DNA, the CDR3 is TGTGCCAGCACGGGGCTGGGCACAGATACGCAGTATTTT.

In this sample, this clonotype turned up a few times. The chain has TRBV12-3 or TRBV12-4 and TRBJ1-4; D uncertain. The CDR3 runs 11 residues. Trimming took 6 bases from V and 10 from J, leaving 9 bases between them. The CDR3 here is CASSTGGKLFF. The CDR3 nucleotides are TGTGCCAGCAGCACGGGTGGAAAACTGTTTTTT.

This chain links TRBV11-2 with TRBJ2-1; D not resolved. The length of the CDR3 is 15 residues. The germline V gene encodes CDR1 SGHAT and CDR2 FQNNGV. V gave up 4 bases and J gave up 6 bases, with 16 bases separating them. The CDR3 protein is CASSSPGQWGNEQFF. Written as DNA, the CDR3 is TGTGCCAGCAGCTCTCCGGGCCAGTGGGGCAATGAGCAGTTCTTC.

This clonotype has only a few counts. The chain is built from TRBV11-1 and TRBJ2-1; 13 bases map to TRBD2. The CDR3 covers 15 residues. V lost 4 bases and J lost 9; bases outside the gene matches: 6. CDR1 SGHAT and CDR2 FQDESV come from the germline V gene (reference sequence). The CDR3 loop reads CASSSRTSGGAEQFF. CDR3 nucleotides: TGTGCCAGCAGCTCACGGACTAGCGGGGGTGCTGAGCAGTTCTTC. The full variable domain, in which reference TRBV11-1 and TRBJ2-1 provide the parts outside the CDR3, is EAEVAQSPRYKITEKSQAVAFWCDPISGHATLYWYRQILGQGPELLVQFQDESVVDDSQLPKDRFSAERLKGVDSTLKIQPAELGDSAMYLCASSSRTSGGAEQFFGPGTRLTVL.

This clonotype was seen many times. The chain combines TRBV7-2 with TRBJ2-3, with 8 positions matching TRBD1. V lost 5 bases and J lost 6; bases outside the gene matches: 4. There are 13 residues in the CDR3. Per germline, CDR1 SGHTA and CDR2 FQGNSA. CDR3 nucleotides: TGTGCCAGCAGCCCCCAGGGGGCGGATACGCAGTATTTT. Protein product: CASSPQGADTQYF.

The rearrangement links TRBV29-1 to TRBJ1-1, with 8 positions matching TRBD1. The CDR3 runs 12 residues. J was trimmed by 4 bases and V by 5 bases; bases with no gene match: 3. Germline V lookup: CDR1 SQVTM, CDR2 ANQGSEA. The CDR3 loop is CSVRQGSTEAFF. The CDR3 region has the DNA TGCAGCGTTCGACAGGGGTCCACTGAAGCTTTCTTT. The full variable domain, its missing parts supplied by reference TRBV29-1 and TRBJ1-1, is SAVISQKPSRDICQRGTSLTIQCQVDSQVTMMFWYRQQPGQSLTLIATANQGSEATYESGFVIDKFPISRPNLTFSTLTVSNMSPEDSSIYLCSVRQGSTEAFFGQGTRLTVV.

V gene TRBV4-3 combines with J gene TRBJ2-7; 9 nucleotides align to TRBD2. The CDR3 extends over 13 amino acids. Germline V gene sequence: CDR1 LGHNA, CDR2 YSLEER. Trimming cost V 9 bases and J 3 bases; bases outside gene matches: 6. In nucleotides, the CDR3 is TGCGCCAGGTCTAGCGGGGACAACTACGAGCAGTACTTC. This translates into CARSSGDNYEQYF.

The chain links TRBV4-1 to TRBJ2-7, with D perhaps matching TRBD1 (6 bases). Trimming shortened V by 7 bases and J by 2 bases, and 18 bases separated the two germline ends. Germline-derived CDR1 and CDR2 are MGHRA and YSYEKL. CDR3 length equals 15 residues. This CDR3 reads CASTPTQGSTYEQYF. The CDR3 DNA follows: TGCGCCAGCACGCCGACACAGGGCTCCACCTACGAGCAGTACTTC.

The chain employs TRBV6-5 and TRBJ1-6; D is unresolved. The V and J ends lost 7 bases and 8 bases respectively, with 21 bases between them. This CDR3 spans 16 amino acids. The germline CDR1 and CDR2 sequences are MNHEY and SVGAGI. The CDR3 sequence: CASTVTAWTYDSPLHF. The CDR3 DNA follows: TGTGCCAGCACCGTTACAGCCTGGACCTACGATTCACCCCTCCACTTT.

J is TRBJ2-7 and V is TRBV12-3 or TRBV12-4; maybe TRBD1 (6 bases). The CDR3 length is 14 residues. V was shortened by 4 bases and J by 3 bases, with 13 bases between the two germline ends. The CDR3 bases are TGTGCCAGCAGTTCCGGGACACTGATCTACGAGCAGTACTTC. Encoded protein: CASSSGTLIYEQYF.

This sequence joins TRBV4-1 and TRBJ2-3, with 7 bases aligning to TRBD1. Per germline, CDR1 MGHRA and CDR2 YSYEKL. V lost 1 base and J lost 2; bases outside the gene matches: 12. The CDR3 length is 18 residues. CDR3 in amino acids: CASSQGGRQGRNTDTQYF. DNA for the CDR3: TGCGCCAGCAGCCAAGGGGGCAGACAGGGAAGGAACACAGATACGCAGTATTTT.

This rearrangement joins TRBV30 to TRBJ2-3; TRBD1 matches at 7 bases. This CDR3 contains 11 residues. Germline CDR1 and CDR2: GTSNPN and SVGIG (reference sequence). V dropped 5 bases and J dropped 4; count of bases not matched to a gene: 0. CDR3 sequence: CAWDRADTQYF. In DNA, the CDR3 is TGTGCCTGGGACAGGGCAGATACGCAGTATTTT.

This clonotype was observed a few times. This chain uses TRBV4-3 with TRBJ2-7; D possibly corresponds to TRBD2 (5 bases). V was pared by 1 base and J by 6 bases, with 13 bases between. CDR3 length: 14 amino acids. Germline V lookup: CDR1 LGHNA, CDR2 YSLEER. This chain's CDR3 is CASSQARYGVEQYF. DNA of the CDR3: TGCGCCAGCAGCCAAGCAAGATACGGGGTCGAGCAGTACTTC.

This clonotype was counted only a few times. The chain links TRBV25-1 to TRBJ2-2; 8 positions match TRBD2. V lost 5 bases, J lost 3 bases, and 5 bases stayed unmatched. The CDR3 loop spans 15 amino acids. CDR1 MGHDK and CDR2 SYGVNS come from the germline V gene. DNA of the CDR3: TGTGCCAGCAGTCGAGAGCGGGGGTACACCGGGGAGCTGTTTTTT. Translating gives CASSRERGYTGELFF.

This rearrangement joins TRBV20-1 to TRBJ1-1; 7 bases agree with TRBD1. The germline V gene has CDR1 DFQATT and CDR2 SNEGSKA (reference sequence). The CDR3 is 12 amino acids. The DNA of the CDR3 is TGCAGGGGGAAGGGACAGACCACTGAAGCTTTCTTT. This codes for CRGKGQTTEAFF.

This clonotype has more than one count but fewer than ten. V is TRBV9 and J is TRBJ2-3, with 12 bases lining up with TRBD2. The CDR3 is 16 residues long. Germline assignment: CDR1 SGDLS and CDR2 YYNGEE. Trimming took 3 bases from V and 5 from J; bases not matched to a gene: 7. The CDR3 protein is CASSAYGLAGKDTQYF. The DNA of the CDR3 is TGTGCCAGCAGCGCATATGGACTAGCGGGGAAAGATACGCAGTATTTT.

This rearrangement joins TRBV2 to TRBJ1-2, with D uncertain. The CDR3 contains 15 residues. The germline V and J ends were trimmed by 2 bases and 7 bases, with 17 bases remaining between them. Germline V gives CDR1 SNHLY, CDR2 FYNNEI. DNA for the CDR3: TGTGCCAGCAGTGAATCGGGCAGGCTGGGAGGTGGCTACACCTTC. It codes for CASSESGRLGGGYTF.

This clonotype was seen only a few times. This sequence joins TRBV20-1 and TRBJ2-2; D perhaps matches TRBD1 (5 bases). This CDR3 is 13 amino acids long. Germline CDR1 reads DFQATT; CDR2 reads SNEGSKA (reference sequence). Deletions cut 2 bases from V and 8 bases from J, with 12 bases between. This CDR3 reads CSARRGSVGELFF. The DNA of the CDR3 is TGCAGTGCTAGAAGGGGCAGCGTGGGGGAGCTGTTTTTT.

This chain connects TRBV6-1 to TRBJ2-3, with TRBD1 matching over 11 bases. Germline V gene data show CDR1 as MNHNS and CDR2 as SASEGT. There are 15 residues in the CDR3. J gave up 10 bases and V 4 bases, and 10 bases lay outside the gene matches. The CDR3 DNA is TGTGCCAGCAGTGTCCGGACAGGGGGCGTTTGGGCGCAGTATTTT. This codes for CASSVRTGGVWAQYF.

V is TRBV5-6 and J is TRBJ1-5; the D gene is possibly TRBD1 (5 bases). V lost 2 bases to trimming and J lost 3 bases, with 18 bases between them. CDR1 and CDR2 (germline): SGHDT, YYEEEE. The CDR3 covers 17 residues. CDR3 region: CASSLRGSGDYNQPQHF. In DNA form, the CDR3 reads TGTGCCAGCAGCTTAAGGGGAAGCGGGGACTACAATCAGCCCCAGCATTTT.

This clonotype has a handful of counts. The gene calls are TRBV11-2 and TRBJ2-3; D is undetermined. V was trimmed by 4 bases and J by 1 base, leaving 18 bases between them. CDR3 length: 17 amino acids. The germline gives CDR1 SGHAT, CDR2 FQNNGV. CDR3 coding DNA: TGTGCCAGCAGCTCAAAAATAGGGTTAAAGGGCACAGATACGCAGTATTTT. Encoded protein: CASSSKIGLKGTDTQYF.

This clonotype has more than one count but fewer than ten. V usage is TRBV7-2 and J usage is TRBJ2-3; the D is unclear. CDR3 size: 14 residues. Trimming stripped 2 bases from V and 5 bases from J, with 11 bases between. Per germline, CDR1 SGHTA and CDR2 FQGNSA. DNA for the CDR3: TGTGCCAGCAGCTTAACCAGGCAGGTAGATACGCAGTATTTT. Amino acids: CASSLTRQVDTQYF.

This chain joins TRBV12-5 and TRBJ2-2; 8 bases map to TRBD1. Germline loops: CDR1 LGHNT, CDR2 FRNRAP. Losses at the gene ends were 5 bases for V and 6 bases for J; bases not matched to a gene: 8. The CDR3 is 15 amino acids. The CDR3 nucleotides read TGTGCTAGTGGTCTGGGGCAGGGGGCGGCCGGGGAGCTGTTTTTT. This encodes CASGLGQGAAGELFF.

This clonotype has only a few counts. This chain joins TRBV14 and TRBJ1-1, with D tentatively TRBD1 (5 bases). This CDR3 region has 11 residues. V shed 5 bases and J shed 10 bases, with 11 bases lying between them. The germline CDR1 and CDR2 sequences are SGHDN and FVKESK. The CDR3 here is CASSARVGAFF. The CDR3, as DNA: TGTGCCAGCAGCGCCAGGGTTGGAGCTTTCTTT.

V and J are TRBV27 and TRBJ1-4; tentatively, D is TRBD1 (6 bases). The CDR3 length is 17 residues. Trimming pared 8 bases from V and 7 bases from J, leaving 26 bases between. Germline assignment: CDR1 MNHEY and CDR2 SMNVEV (reference sequence). CDR3 loop: CASQRGTERRWGEKLFF. Written as DNA, the CDR3 is TGTGCCAGCCAAAGGGGGACCGAACGAAGGTGGGGTGAAAAACTGTTTTTT.

The chain uses TRBV7-2 and TRBJ1-6; TRBD1 is a possible D gene (5 bases). V was trimmed by 5 bases and J by 10 bases, leaving 15 bases between them. This CDR3 is 14 amino acids long. The germline V gene has CDR1 SGHTA and CDR2 FQGNSA. The CDR3 region is CASSPRQGRSPLHF. The CDR3, as DNA: TGTGCCAGCAGCCCCCGGCAGGGCCGGTCACCCCTCCACTTT.